This is a list of T cell receptor beta chains from one sample in a study of beta chain features in type 1 diabetes. The data were produced by immunoSEQ multiplex PCR, yet TCRdb's version contains in-frame clones alone and is incomplete. The sample contains more than 110,000 clones, 6.9% of which appear only once. The source material was central memory CD4+ T cells from blood. Receptors originate from a woman in her 30s in good health. CDR3s include the opening cysteine and the closing phenylalanine or tryptophan. The D gene is left open where the match is weak. Size values are once, few and many counts, or a class for expanded clones, and some rows have none.

d_gene	v_gene	j_gene	abundance	CDR3aa	CDR3nt
-	TRBV14	TRBJ1-2	-	CASSQDPLTGYTF	TGTGCCAGCAGCCAAGATCCTCTGACAGGCTACACCTTC
TRBD1	TRBV5-1	TRBJ1-4	few	CASSPDRGDAEKLFF	TGCGCCAGCAGCCCCGACAGGGGGGACGCTGAAAAACTGTTTTTT
-	TRBV7-2	TRBJ2-5	-	CASSLLALKETQYF	TGTGCCAGCAGCTTACTTGCACTGAAAGAGACCCAGTACTTC
-	TRBV4-2	TRBJ2-6	many	CASSQGPSGASGANVLTF	TGTGCCAGCAGCCAAGGGCCCTCAGGGGCCTCTGGGGCCAACGTCCTGACTTTC
TRBD2	TRBV5-1	TRBJ2-7	many	CASSLGSGRPLEQYF	TGCGCCAGCAGCTTGGGGAGCGGGAGGCCCCTCGAGCAGTACTTC
TRBD1	TRBV29-1	TRBJ1-4	few	CSVRQGAGNEKLFF	TGCAGCGTTAGACAGGGGGCAGGTAATGAAAAACTGTTTTTT
-	TRBV28	TRBJ1-2	few	CASSFQGYGYTF	TGTGCCAGCAGTTTCCAGGGGTATGGCTACACCTTC
-	TRBV6-5	TRBJ2-7	-	CASGEPGQSYEQYF	TGTGCCAGCGGAGAGCCGGGACAATCCTACGAGCAGTACTTC
-	TRBV7-3	TRBJ1-1	few	CASSRGGNTEAFF	TGTGCCAGCTCCCGGGGGGGAAACACTGAAGCTTTCTTT
TRBD2	TRBV19	TRBJ2-1	few	CASSIGTSGISEQFF	TGTGCCAGTAGTATTGGGACTAGCGGGATAAGTGAGCAGTTCTTC
TRBD2	TRBV27	TRBJ2-7	-	CASSRLAGYEQYF	TGTGCCAGCAGTCGACTAGCGGGCTACGAGCAGTACTTC
TRBD2	TRBV28	TRBJ2-7	-	CASSSGGSGQRYEQYF	TGTGCCAGCAGTTCGGGAGGAAGTGGCCAGCGTTACGAGCAGTACTTC
TRBD1	TRBV7-2	TRBJ1-4	-	CASSPQQGAWEKLFF	TGTGCCAGCAGCCCACAACAGGGGGCGTGGGAAAAACTGTTTTTT
TRBD2	TRBV10-3	TRBJ2-5	-	CAISESGLAGGETQYF	TGTGCCATCAGTGAGTCGGGACTAGCGGGAGGAGAGACCCAGTACTTC
TRBD1	TRBV2	TRBJ2-5	-	CASSVGTGGLSGRVAQYF	TGTGCCAGCAGTGTTGGGACAGGGGGCTTATCGGGAAGAGTGGCCCAGTACTTC
-	TRBV7-8	TRBJ2-3	-	CASSQNTDTQYF	TGTGCCAGCAGCCAAAACACAGATACGCAGTATTTT
TRBD2	TRBV4-3	TRBJ2-1	-	CASSLPGLAGYNEQFF	TGCGCCAGCAGCCTTCCGGGACTAGCGGGTTACAATGAGCAGTTCTTC
-	TRBV4-3	TRBJ2-3	-	CASSQDGQARRDTQYF	TGCGCCAGCAGCCAAGATGGTCAGGCCCGTAGAGATACGCAGTATTTT
TRBD1	TRBV9	TRBJ1-3	many	CASSAFGQASSGNTIYF	TGTGCCAGCAGCGCTTTTGGACAGGCGAGCTCTGGAAACACCATATATTTT
-	TRBV19	TRBJ1-3	few	CASSIGLSGNTIYF	TGTGCCAGTAGTATCGGACTCTCTGGAAACACCATATATTTT
-	TRBV5-6	TRBJ1-3	-	CASSPPSRATGNTIYF	TGTGCCAGCAGCCCACCGTCGAGGGCCACTGGAAACACCATATATTTT
-	TRBV11-1	TRBJ2-5	few	CASSRLPGRVKETQYF	TGTGCCAGCAGCCGCCTACCCGGCAGGGTGAAAGAGACCCAGTACTTC
TRBD2	TRBV6-5	TRBJ2-1	-	CASTGTSEQNEQFF	TGTGCCAGCACCGGGACTAGCGAACAGAATGAGCAGTTCTTC
TRBD2	TRBV5-4	TRBJ2-7	-	CASSQGYTRGGEQYF	TGCGCCAGCAGCCAAGGTTACACCCGGGGGGGTGAGCAGTACTTC
-	TRBV7-8	TRBJ1-5	few	CASREAGNQPQHF	TGTGCCAGCAGAGAGGCAGGGAATCAGCCCCAGCATTTT
-	TRBV28	TRBJ1-2	-	CASSFSGDPNYGYTF	TGTGCCAGCAGTTTCTCAGGGGACCCCAACTATGGCTACACCTTC
TRBD1	TRBV19	TRBJ2-7	many	CASSTGQVYEQYF	TGTGCCAGTAGTACGGGACAGGTCTACGAGCAGTACTTC
-	TRBV6-4	TRBJ2-1	few	CASSPERYNEQFF	TGTGCCAGCAGTCCGGAGCGGTACAATGAGCAGTTCTTC
TRBD2	TRBV7-8	TRBJ2-5	-	CASSLRGTSWETQYF	TGTGCCAGCAGCTTGCGTGGGACTAGTTGGGAGACCCAGTACTTC
TRBD2	TRBV11-2	TRBJ2-3	few	CASSKGLAGGMQYF	TGTGCCAGCAGCAAGGGACTAGCGGGAGGGATGCAGTATTTT
TRBD2	TRBV30	TRBJ2-5	-	CAWSVLAGEGETQYF	TGTGCCTGGAGTGTTCTAGCGGGAGAAGGGGAGACCCAGTACTTC
-	TRBV28	TRBJ2-1	few	CASRGGVSSYNEQFF	TGTGCCAGCAGGGGCGGGGTCAGCTCCTACAATGAGCAGTTCTTC
-	TRBV7-3	TRBJ1-2	-	CASSPWGSTAPPYGYTF	TGTGCCAGCAGCCCCTGGGGATCGACAGCCCCTCCCTATGGCTACACCTTC
-	TRBV30	TRBJ2-5	few	CAWSVGQGVETQYF	TGTGCCTGGAGTGTGGGACAAGGGGTCGAGACCCAGTACTTC
TRBD2	TRBV25-1	TRBJ2-5	-	CASSEGLAGAETQYF	TGTGCCAGCAGTGAAGGACTAGCGGGAGCGGAGACCCAGTACTTC
TRBD2	TRBV18	TRBJ2-5	few	CASSPGLAGEETQYF	TGTGCCAGCTCACCGGGACTAGCGGGAGAAGAGACCCAGTACTTC
-	TRBV2	TRBJ2-3	-	CASSGTFSVGDTQYF	TGTGCCAGCAGCGGGACATTCTCGGTGGGAGATACGCAGTATTTT